This T cell receptor (beta chain) was recorded in a study of T cell responses to AZD1222 COVID-19 vaccine. The overall study: Some second doses came at about 4 weeks and others at about 12 weeks; these were pooled.

Turning to this clone: Its specificity is unknown.

Profiled with immunoSEQ multiplex PCR; TCRdb holds only in-frame clones, not every one. Here the sample spans about 260,000 clones, approximately 95% being singletons. This CDR3 spans 16 amino acids. V lost 2 bases and J lost 4; bases outside the gene matches: 9. CDR1 MNHNY and CDR2 SVGAGI come from the germline V gene (reference sequence). Study outcomes and limitations: Two AZD1222 administrations were followed by greater Spike-specific TCR breadth and depth. Dominant at 160-218 and 743-854, vaccine-associated CD4 TCRs also spanned spike. White British donors predominated, females outnumbered males, and clonal diversity was possibly underestimated.

The chain combines TRBV6-6 with TRBJ1-2, with 8 bases identical to TRBD1. This TCR derives from an adult in good health. The sequencing here drew on peripheral blood, taken on day 0 of AZD1222 vaccination. CDR3: CASSYGTGGLGYGYTF. For the CDR3, the DNA is TGTGCCAGCAGTTACGGTACAGGGGGGCTGGGCTATGGCTACACCTTC.